This paragraph covers one T cell receptor beta chain sequence. This table comes from immunoSEQ multiplex PCR, and its TCRdb copy is limited to in-frame clones, with some not included. The sample has around 47,000 clones; 85% to 90% are singletons. The data originate from a study of blood T cell repertoires in COVID-19. Per the germline V gene, CDR1 is MDHEN and CDR2 is SYDVKM. With 6 bases clipped from V and 2 bases from J, the junction kept 11 bases outside the gene matches. CDR3 length: 16 amino acids. Sequenced: peripheral blood. The chain is built from TRBV28 and TRBJ2-7; 9 nucleotides align to TRBD2. This clonotype was sampled from a man aged 45-65 years with active COVID-19. Here the CDR3 reads CASSFIRLAGAYEQYF. CDR3 nucleotide sequence: TGTGCCAGCAGCTTTATAAGATTAGCGGGGGCCTACGAGCAGTACTTC.